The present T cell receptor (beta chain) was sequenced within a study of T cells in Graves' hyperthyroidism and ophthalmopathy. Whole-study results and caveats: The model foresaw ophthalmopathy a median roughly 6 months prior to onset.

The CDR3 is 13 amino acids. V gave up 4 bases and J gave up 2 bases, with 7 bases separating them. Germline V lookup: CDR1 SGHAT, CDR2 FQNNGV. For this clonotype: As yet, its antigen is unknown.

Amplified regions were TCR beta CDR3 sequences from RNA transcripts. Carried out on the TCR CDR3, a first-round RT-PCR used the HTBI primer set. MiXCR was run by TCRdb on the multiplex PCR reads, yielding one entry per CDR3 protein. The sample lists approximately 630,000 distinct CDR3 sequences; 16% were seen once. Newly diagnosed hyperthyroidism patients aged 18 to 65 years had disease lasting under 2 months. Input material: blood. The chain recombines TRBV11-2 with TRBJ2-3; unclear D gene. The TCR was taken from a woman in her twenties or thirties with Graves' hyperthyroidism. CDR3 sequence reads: CASSSQHTDTQYF. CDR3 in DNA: TGTGCCAGCAGCTCCCAGCACACAGATACGCAGTATTTT. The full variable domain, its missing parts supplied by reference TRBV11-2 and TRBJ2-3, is EAGVAQSPRYKIIEKRQSVAFWCNPISGHATLYWYQQILGQGPKLLIQFQNNGVVDDSQLPKDRFSAERLKGVDSTLKIQPAKLEDSAVYLCASSSQHTDTQYFGPGTRLTVL.